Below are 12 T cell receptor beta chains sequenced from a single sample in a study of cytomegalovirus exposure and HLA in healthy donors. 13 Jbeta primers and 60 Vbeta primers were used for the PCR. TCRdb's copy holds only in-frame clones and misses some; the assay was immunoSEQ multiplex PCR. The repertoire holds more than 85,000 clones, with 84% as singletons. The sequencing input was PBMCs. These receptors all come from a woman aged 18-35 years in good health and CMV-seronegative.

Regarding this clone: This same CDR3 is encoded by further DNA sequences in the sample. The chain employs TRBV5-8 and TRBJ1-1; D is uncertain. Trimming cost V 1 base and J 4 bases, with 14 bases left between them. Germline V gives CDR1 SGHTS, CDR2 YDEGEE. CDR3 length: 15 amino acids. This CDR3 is CASSLYLSALTEAFF. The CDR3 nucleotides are TGTGCCAGCAGCTTGTATTTGTCAGCGCTCACTGAAGCTTTCTTT.

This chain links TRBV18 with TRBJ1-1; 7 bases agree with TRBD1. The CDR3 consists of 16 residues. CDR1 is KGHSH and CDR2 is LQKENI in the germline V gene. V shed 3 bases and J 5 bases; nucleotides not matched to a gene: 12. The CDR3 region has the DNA TGTGCCAGCTCACCCCCCGACAGGGCCCGGGGGACTGAAGCTTTCTTT. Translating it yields CASSPPDRARGTEAFF. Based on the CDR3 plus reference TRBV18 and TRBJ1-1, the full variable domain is NAGVMQNPRHLVRRRGQEARLRCSPMKGHSHVYWYRQLPEEGLKFMVYLQKENIIDESGMPKERFSAEFPKEGPSILRIQQVVRGDSAAYFCASSPPDRARGTEAFFGQGTRLTVV.

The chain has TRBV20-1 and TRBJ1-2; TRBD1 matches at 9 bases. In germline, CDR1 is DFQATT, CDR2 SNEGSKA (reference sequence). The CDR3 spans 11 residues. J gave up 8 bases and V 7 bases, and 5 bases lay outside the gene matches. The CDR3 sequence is CSVTGGRGYTF. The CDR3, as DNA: TGCAGTGTTACAGGGGGCCGCGGCTACACCTTC.

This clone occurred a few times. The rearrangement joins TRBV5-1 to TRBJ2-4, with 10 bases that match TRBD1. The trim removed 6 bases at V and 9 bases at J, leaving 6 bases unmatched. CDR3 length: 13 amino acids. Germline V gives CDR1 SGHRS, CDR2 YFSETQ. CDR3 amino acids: CASTGTGVGIQYF. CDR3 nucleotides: TGCGCCAGCACCGGGACAGGGGTCGGCATTCAGTACTTC. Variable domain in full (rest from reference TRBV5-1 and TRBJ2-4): KAGVTQTPRYLIKTRGQQVTLSCSPISGHRSVSWYQQTPGQGLQFLFEYFSETQRNKGNFPGRFSGRQFSNSRSEMNVSTLELGDSALYLCASTGTGVGIQYFGAGTRLSVL.

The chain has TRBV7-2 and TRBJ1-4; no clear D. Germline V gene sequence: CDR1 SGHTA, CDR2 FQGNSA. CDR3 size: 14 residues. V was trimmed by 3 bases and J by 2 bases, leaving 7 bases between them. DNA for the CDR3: TGTGCCAGCAGCTTCAGTACGACTAATGAAAAACTGTTTTTT. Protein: CASSFSTTNEKLFF.

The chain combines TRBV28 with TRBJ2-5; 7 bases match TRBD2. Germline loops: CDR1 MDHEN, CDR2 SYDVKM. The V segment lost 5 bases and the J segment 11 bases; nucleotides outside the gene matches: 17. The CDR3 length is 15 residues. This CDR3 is CASSPLKRDHRNQYF. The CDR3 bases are TGTGCCAGCAGTCCCCTCAAGCGGGACCACCGTAATCAGTACTTC. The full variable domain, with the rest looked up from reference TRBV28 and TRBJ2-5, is DVKVTQSSRYLVKRTGEKVFLECVQDMDHENMFWYRQDPGLGLRLIYFSYDVKMKEKGDIPEGYSVSREKKERFSLILESASTNQTSMYLCASSPLKRDHRNQYFGPGTRLLVL.

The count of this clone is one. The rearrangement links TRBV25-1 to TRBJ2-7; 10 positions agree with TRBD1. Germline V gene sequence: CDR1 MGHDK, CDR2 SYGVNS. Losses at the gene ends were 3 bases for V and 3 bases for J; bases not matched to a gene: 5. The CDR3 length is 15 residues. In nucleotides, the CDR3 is TGTGCCAGCAGTGATCTGACAGGGGGCAACTACGAGCAGTACTTC. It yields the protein CASSDLTGGNYEQYF.

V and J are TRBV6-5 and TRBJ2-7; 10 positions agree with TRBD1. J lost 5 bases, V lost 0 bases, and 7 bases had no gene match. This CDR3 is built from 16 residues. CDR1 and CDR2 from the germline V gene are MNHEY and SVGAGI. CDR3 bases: TGTGCCAGCAGTTACTCGGTTCCGGACAGGGGGAACGAGCAGTACTTC. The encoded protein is CASSYSVPDRGNEQYF.

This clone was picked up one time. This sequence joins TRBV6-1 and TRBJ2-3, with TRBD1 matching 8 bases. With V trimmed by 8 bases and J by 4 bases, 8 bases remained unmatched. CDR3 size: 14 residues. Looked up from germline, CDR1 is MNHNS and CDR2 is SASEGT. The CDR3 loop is CASAEGQGSDTQYF. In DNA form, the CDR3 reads TGTGCCAGCGCAGAAGGACAGGGTTCAGATACGCAGTATTTT.

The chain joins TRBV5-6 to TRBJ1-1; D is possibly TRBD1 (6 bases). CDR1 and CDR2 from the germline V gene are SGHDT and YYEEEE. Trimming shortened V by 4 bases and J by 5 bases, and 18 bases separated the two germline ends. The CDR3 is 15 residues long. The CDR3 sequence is CASSDGGGSRTEAFF. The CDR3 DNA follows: TGTGCCAGCAGCGACGGGGGGGGCTCGAGGACTGAAGCTTTCTTT.

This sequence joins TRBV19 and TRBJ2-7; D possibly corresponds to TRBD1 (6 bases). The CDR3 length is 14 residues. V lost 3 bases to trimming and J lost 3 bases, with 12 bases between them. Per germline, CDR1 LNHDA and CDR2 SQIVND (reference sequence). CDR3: CASSMGLGGYEQYF. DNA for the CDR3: TGTGCCAGTAGTATGGGGCTAGGGGGCTACGAGCAGTACTTC.

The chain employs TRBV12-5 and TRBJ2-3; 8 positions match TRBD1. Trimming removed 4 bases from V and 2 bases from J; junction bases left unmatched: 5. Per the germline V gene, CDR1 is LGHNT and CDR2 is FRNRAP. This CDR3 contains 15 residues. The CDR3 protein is CASGWGQAHTDTQYF. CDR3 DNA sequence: TGTGCTAGTGGTTGGGGACAGGCCCACACAGATACGCAGTATTTT.